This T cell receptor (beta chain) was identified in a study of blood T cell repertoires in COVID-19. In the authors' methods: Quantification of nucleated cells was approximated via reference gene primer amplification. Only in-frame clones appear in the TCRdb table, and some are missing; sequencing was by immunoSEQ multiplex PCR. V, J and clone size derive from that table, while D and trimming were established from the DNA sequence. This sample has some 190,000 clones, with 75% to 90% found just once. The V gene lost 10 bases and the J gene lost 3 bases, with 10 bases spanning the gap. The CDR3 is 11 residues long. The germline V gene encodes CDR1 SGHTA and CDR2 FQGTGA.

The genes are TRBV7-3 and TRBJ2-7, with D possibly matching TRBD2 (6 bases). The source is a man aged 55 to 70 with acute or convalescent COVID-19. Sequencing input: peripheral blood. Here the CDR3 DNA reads TGTGCCACGCCCGGGGGCTACGAGCAGTACTTC. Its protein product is CATPGGYEQYF.